The rows below give T cell receptor beta chains drawn from one sample of a study of T cells after posttransplantation cyclophosphamide. Here immunoSEQ multiplex PCR was the method, and the copy in TCRdb shows in-frame clones only, minus some. The sample has about 52,000 clones, approximately 94% seen once. Sequenced: PBMCs. All receptors derive from a woman aged 30 to 39 in good health and a related stem cell transplant donor. Both conserved end residues are part of each CDR3. The D gene is left open where the match is weak. Clone size, where shown, is once, few, many, or a class for clones that have expanded.

D gene: NA; clone size: NA; J gene: TRBJ1-3; V gene: TRBV6-1; CDR3 DNA: TGTGCCAGCAGTGATCAACAGGGTGCCGGAAACACCATATATTTT; CDR3 protein: CASSDQQGAGNTIYF
D gene: TRBD1; clone size: NA; J gene: TRBJ1-2; V gene: TRBV28; CDR3 DNA: TGTGCCAGCAGTAGGACAGGGGACCTTGATGGCTACACCTTC; CDR3 protein: CASSRTGDLDGYTF
D gene: NA; clone size: NA; J gene: TRBJ2-7; V gene: TRBV19; CDR3 DNA: TGTGCCAGTAGTATGGGCCTGTGGGCACTTGTAGACGAGCAGTACTTC; CDR3 protein: CASSMGLWALVDEQYF
D gene: NA; clone size: NA; J gene: TRBJ2-6; V gene: TRBV14; CDR3 DNA: TGTGCCAGCAGCCACCCACTAGGGGCCAACGTCCTGACTTTC; CDR3 protein: CASSHPLGANVLTF
D gene: TRBD2; clone size: NA; J gene: TRBJ2-7; V gene: TRBV7-2; CDR3 DNA: TGTGCCAGCAGCTTCAGACTAGCGAGCTACGAGCAGTACTTC; CDR3 protein: CASSFRLASYEQYF
D gene: TRBD1; clone size: NA; J gene: TRBJ2-7; V gene: TRBV6-1; CDR3 DNA: TGTGCCAGCACCTCGGGACAGCGTACGGGGTACGAGCAGTACTTC; CDR3 protein: CASTSGQRTGYEQYF
D gene: TRBD1; clone size: NA; J gene: TRBJ2-2; V gene: TRBV28; CDR3 DNA: TGTGCCAGCAGTTACCCGACAGGGACGAACACCGGGGAGCTGTTTTTT; CDR3 protein: CASSYPTGTNTGELFF
D gene: NA; clone size: NA; J gene: TRBJ1-1; V gene: TRBV18; CDR3 DNA: TGTGCCAGCTCACCACCGCAGGGGAATACGGCTTTCTTT; CDR3 protein: CASSPPQGNTAFF
D gene: TRBD1; clone size: NA; J gene: TRBJ1-1; V gene: TRBV5-1; CDR3 DNA: TGCGCCAGCAGCCTTCACAGGGGGCCTCAGAACACTGAAGCTTTCTTT; CDR3 protein: CASSLHRGPQNTEAFF
D gene: NA; clone size: NA; J gene: TRBJ2-7; V gene: TRBV29-1; CDR3 DNA: TGCAGCGTTGGCGCAGGAAACTACGAGCAGTACTTC; CDR3 protein: CSVGAGNYEQYF
D gene: TRBD1; clone size: NA; J gene: TRBJ1-2; V gene: TRBV6-6; CDR3 DNA: TGTGCCAGCAGGCCGGGACAGAGAAGCTATGGCTACACCTTC; CDR3 protein: CASRPGQRSYGYTF
D gene: TRBD1; clone size: NA; J gene: TRBJ1-1; V gene: TRBV30; CDR3 DNA: TGTGCCTGGAGTGGCAGCACAGGGGGCACTGAAGCTTTCTTT; CDR3 protein: CAWSGSTGGTEAFF
D gene: TRBD1; clone size: NA; J gene: TRBJ2-7; V gene: TRBV10-3; CDR3 DNA: TGTGCCATCAGTGAGGGGACAGGGGACGAGCAGTACTTC; CDR3 protein: CAISEGTGDEQYF
D gene: NA; clone size: NA; J gene: TRBJ2-3; V gene: TRBV6-5; CDR3 DNA: TGTGCCAGCAGTTACTCGACGGCAGGGGTCGATACGCAGTATTTT; CDR3 protein: CASSYSTAGVDTQYF
D gene: TRBD1; clone size: NA; J gene: TRBJ2-7; V gene: TRBV13; CDR3 DNA: TGTGCCAGCAGCTTGCAGGGGGTGGCGTACGAGCAGTACTTC; CDR3 protein: CASSLQGVAYEQYF
D gene: NA; clone size: NA; J gene: TRBJ2-7; V gene: TRBV18; CDR3 DNA: TGTGCCAGCTCACCGCTGGCCGCAGGACAGCCTGAGCAGTACTTC; CDR3 protein: CASSPLAAGQPEQYF
D gene: TRBD2; clone size: NA; J gene: TRBJ2-3; V gene: TRBV7-9; CDR3 DNA: TGTGCCAGCAGCTTAGGACTAGCGGACCCTACAGATACGCAGTATTTT; CDR3 protein: CASSLGLADPTDTQYF
D gene: TRBD2; clone size: once; J gene: TRBJ2-3; V gene: TRBV5-1; CDR3 DNA: TGCGCCAGCAGCATTCTGCGGACTAGCGGGAGCACAGATACGCAGTATTTT; CDR3 protein: CASSILRTSGSTDTQYF
D gene: TRBD1; clone size: NA; J gene: TRBJ2-7; V gene: TRBV6-8; CDR3 DNA: TGTGCCGGAGACAGGGCCTACGAGCAGTACTTC; CDR3 protein: CAGDRAYEQYF
D gene: NA; clone size: NA; J gene: TRBJ1-3; V gene: TRBV21-1; CDR3 DNA: TGTGCCAGCACCAAGGGTGCAGGGCCAAACTCTGGAAACACCATATATTTT; CDR3 protein: CASTKGAGPNSGNTIYF
D gene: NA; clone size: NA; J gene: TRBJ2-5; V gene: TRBV11-1; CDR3 DNA: TGTGCCAGCAGCTTAGCGGGGCAGCCAGAGGAGACCCAGTACTTC; CDR3 protein: CASSLAGQPEETQYF
D gene: TRBD2; clone size: NA; J gene: TRBJ2-1; V gene: TRBV28; CDR3 DNA: TGTGCCATCCGGACTAGTGGCCGCTACAATGAGCAGTTCTTC; CDR3 protein: CAIRTSGRYNEQFF
D gene: NA; clone size: NA; J gene: TRBJ2-7; V gene: TRBV5-1; CDR3 DNA: TGCGCCAGCTCTCCCTCCGGGTCCTCCTACGAGCAGTACTTC; CDR3 protein: CASSPSGSSYEQYF
D gene: TRBD1; clone size: NA; J gene: TRBJ2-3; V gene: TRBV2; CDR3 DNA: TGTGCCAGCACCAAGGACAGGGCTAGCACAGATACGCAGTATTTT; CDR3 protein: CASTKDRASTDTQYF
D gene: NA; clone size: NA; J gene: TRBJ1-2; V gene: TRBV6-6; CDR3 DNA: TGTGCCAGCAGTTTAGGGGCCTATGGCTACACCTTC; CDR3 protein: CASSLGAYGYTF
D gene: TRBD2; clone size: NA; J gene: TRBJ2-1; V gene: TRBV7-6; CDR3 DNA: TGTGCCAGCAGTCAATGGGGCTCTAGCGGCATCTACAATGAGCAGTTCTTC; CDR3 protein: CASSQWGSSGIYNEQFF
D gene: NA; clone size: NA; J gene: TRBJ1-2; V gene: TRBV25-1; CDR3 DNA: TGTGCCAGCAGTGAATATATTCAGGGCTTGGATGGCTACACCTTC; CDR3 protein: CASSEYIQGLDGYTF
D gene: NA; clone size: once; J gene: TRBJ1-1; V gene: TRBV9; CDR3 DNA: TGTGCCAGCAGCGTGGGTCCAGGTGACACTGAAGCTTTCTTT; CDR3 protein: CASSVGPGDTEAFF
D gene: NA; clone size: NA; J gene: TRBJ2-7; V gene: TRBV7-9; CDR3 DNA: TGTGCCAGCAGCTTATTTTCCAGGGTCGACGAGCAGTACTTC; CDR3 protein: CASSLFSRVDEQYF
D gene: NA; clone size: few; J gene: TRBJ1-3; V gene: TRBV7-2; CDR3 DNA: TGTGCCAGCAGCCCCATCGGGGGGGGCGGAAACACCATATATTTT; CDR3 protein: CASSPIGGGGNTIYF
D gene: NA; clone size: NA; J gene: TRBJ1-3; V gene: TRBV10-3; CDR3 DNA: TGTGCCATCGCTAAAGACAGGAGACGAGGAAACACCATATATTTT; CDR3 protein: CAIAKDRRRGNTIYF
D gene: TRBD1; clone size: once; J gene: TRBJ2-7; V gene: TRBV7-8; CDR3 DNA: TGTGCCAGCAGCTACGGGACAGGGGGCTTTCCCGAGCAGTACTTC; CDR3 protein: CASSYGTGGFPEQYF
D gene: TRBD1; clone size: once; J gene: TRBJ1-1; V gene: TRBV18; CDR3 DNA: TGTGCCAGCTCACCGATTGGGACAGGGGGAGTTGAAGCTTTCTTT; CDR3 protein: CASSPIGTGGVEAFF
D gene: TRBD1; clone size: few; J gene: TRBJ2-7; V gene: TRBV19; CDR3 DNA: TGTGCCAGTAGGCTAACAGGGGGCGATGTAAAGGAGTACTTC; CDR3 protein: CASRLTGGDVKEYF
D gene: NA; clone size: NA; J gene: TRBJ1-6; V gene: TRBV7-9; CDR3 DNA: TGTGCCATCACAATGGGGCCTCAGGGATCCTTGGCCCTCCACTTT; CDR3 protein: CAITMGPQGSLALHF
D gene: TRBD2; clone size: NA; J gene: TRBJ2-7; V gene: TRBV9; CDR3 DNA: TGTGCCAGCAGCGTGAGCGGGGACTTTTACGAGCAGTACTTC; CDR3 protein: CASSVSGDFYEQYF
D gene: NA; clone size: NA; J gene: TRBJ1-4; V gene: TRBV7-9; CDR3 DNA: TGTGCCAGCAGCTTAGGCCAGTCTAATGAAAAACTGTTTTTT; CDR3 protein: CASSLGQSNEKLFF
D gene: NA; clone size: NA; J gene: TRBJ1-1; V gene: TRBV7-2; CDR3 DNA: TGTGCCAGCAGCTTAGATGGACCTCTGGGGGGAACTGAAGCTTTCTTT; CDR3 protein: CASSLDGPLGGTEAFF
D gene: TRBD1; clone size: once; J gene: TRBJ1-1; V gene: TRBV19; CDR3 DNA: TGTGCCAGTTTAAAACCGGGGACAGGGGGCTCTGAAGCTTTCTTT; CDR3 protein: CASLKPGTGGSEAFF
D gene: NA; clone size: NA; J gene: TRBJ1-2; V gene: TRBV18; CDR3 DNA: TGTGCCAGCGTCGAAGAACAGGTCATCTATGGCTACACCTTC; CDR3 protein: CASVEEQVIYGYTF